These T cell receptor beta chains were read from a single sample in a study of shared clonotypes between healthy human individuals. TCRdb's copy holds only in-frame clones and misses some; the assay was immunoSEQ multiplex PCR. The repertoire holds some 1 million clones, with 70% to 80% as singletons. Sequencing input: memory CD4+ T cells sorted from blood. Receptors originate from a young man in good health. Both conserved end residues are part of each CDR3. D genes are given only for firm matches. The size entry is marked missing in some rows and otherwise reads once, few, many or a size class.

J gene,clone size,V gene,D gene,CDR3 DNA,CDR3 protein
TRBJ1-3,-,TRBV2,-,TGTGCCAGCAGTCACCTGGGGGCTTTCTCTGGAAACACCATATATTTT,CASSHLGAFSGNTIYF
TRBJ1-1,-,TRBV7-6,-,TGTGCCAGCAGCTTAGCTGGGGGGAACACTGAAGCTTTCTTT,CASSLAGGNTEAFF
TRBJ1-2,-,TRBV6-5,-,TGTGCCAGCAGCCTCAGGGAGACTAACTATGGCTACACCTTC,CASSLRETNYGYTF
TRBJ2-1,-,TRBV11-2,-,TGTGCCAGCAGCTTAGCTTCAGAGGGGTTCTTC,CASSLASEGFF
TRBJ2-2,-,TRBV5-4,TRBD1,TGTGCCAGCGCCCCGGGACAGGTCCTCTCGAGCACCGGGGAGCTGTTTTTT,CASAPGQVLSSTGELFF
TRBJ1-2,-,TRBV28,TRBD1,TGTGCCAGCAGTTTATACTCGGGGACAGGGGGTAACTATGGCTACACCTTC,CASSLYSGTGGNYGYTF
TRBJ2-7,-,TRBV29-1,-,TGCAGCGTTGTCCAGGGGTCTTACGAGCAGTACTTC,CSVVQGSYEQYF
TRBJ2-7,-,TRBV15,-,TGTGCCACCAGCAGAGATCCCCTGCGGGAGCAGTACTTC,CATSRDPLREQYF
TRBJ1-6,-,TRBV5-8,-,TGTGCCAGCAGCCCGGATGGTGTAGGTCGATATAATTCACCCCTCCACTTT,CASSPDGVGRYNSPLHF
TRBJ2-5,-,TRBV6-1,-,TGTGCCAGCGCTCTTCAAGAGACCCAGTACTTC,CASALQETQYF
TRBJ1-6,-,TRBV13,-,TGTGCCAGCAGCAATGCGGGTAATTCACCCCTCCACTTT,CASSNAGNSPLHF
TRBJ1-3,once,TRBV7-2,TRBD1,TGTGCCAGCAGCTTAAGATCAGGGGGTGTAAACACCATATATTTT,CASSLRSGGVNTIYF
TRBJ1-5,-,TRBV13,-,TGTGCCAGCAGCTTATCTCGGAATCAGCCCCAGCATTTT,CASSLSRNQPQHF
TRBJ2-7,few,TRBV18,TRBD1,TGTGCCAGCTCACCCGAGACAGGGGAGCGCGAGCAGTACTTC,CASSPETGEREQYF
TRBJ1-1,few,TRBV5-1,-,TGCGCCAGCAGCTTGGCGGAGAACACTGAAGCTTTCTTT,CASSLAENTEAFF
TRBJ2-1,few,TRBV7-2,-,TGTGCCAGCAGCTTAGGGGGAACTAGGGACAATGAGCAGTTCTTC,CASSLGGTRDNEQFF
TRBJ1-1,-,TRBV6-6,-,TGTGCCAGCAGTCCCGGGTCTGAAGCTTTCTTT,CASSPGSEAFF
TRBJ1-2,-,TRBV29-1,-,TGCAGCGTTGAAGATCTGGCCAGCTACACCTTC,CSVEDLASYTF
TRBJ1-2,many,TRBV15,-,TGTGCCACCAGCAGGACCAGGGAGACTAACTATGGCTACACCTTC,CATSRTRETNYGYTF
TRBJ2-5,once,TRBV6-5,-,TGTGCCAGCAGGGGAGGGGGAACTACGACTCCTACCCAGTACTTC,CASRGGGTTTPTQYF
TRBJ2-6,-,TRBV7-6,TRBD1,TGTGCCAGCAGCTTAGCGATGGACAGGGAAGCCAACGTCCTGACTTTC,CASSLAMDREANVLTF
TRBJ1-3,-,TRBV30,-,TGTGCCTGGAGTAGGGCAACCCTTGGAAACACCATATATTTT,CAWSRATLGNTIYF
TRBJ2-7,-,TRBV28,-,TGTGCCAGCAGTTTACCCCCGGGCGTCATTAACTACGAGCAGTACTTC,CASSLPPGVINYEQYF
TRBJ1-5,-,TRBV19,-,TGTGCCAGTAGTCGGTCGGAGCAGCCCCAGCATTTT,CASSRSEQPQHF
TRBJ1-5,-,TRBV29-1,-,TGCAGCGTAAAAACAGGAGATCAGCCCCAGCATTTT,CSVKTGDQPQHF
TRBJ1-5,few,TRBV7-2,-,TGTGCCAGCAGCTTAGCAACGGCGTTTAGCAATCAGCCCCAGCATTTT,CASSLATAFSNQPQHF
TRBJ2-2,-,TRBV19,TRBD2,TGTGCCAGTAGTGAGTGGCCTAGCGGGCTGTTTTTT,CASSEWPSGLFF
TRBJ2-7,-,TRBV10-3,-,TGTGCCATCAGTGAGTCGACGCGGCGATACGAGCAGTACTTC,CAISESTRRYEQYF
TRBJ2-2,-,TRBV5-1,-,TGCGCCAGCAGCTTGGCCCCATCAACCGGGGAGCTGTTTTTT,CASSLAPSTGELFF
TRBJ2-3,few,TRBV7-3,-,TGTGCCAGCAGCCCCTATGGTGGGGGCCCCACAGATACGCAGTATTTT,CASSPYGGGPTDTQYF
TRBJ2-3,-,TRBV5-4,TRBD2,TGTGCCAGCAGCTCCGACTACACGACTAGCGGGAGGGCCGGGAATAGGGATTTT,CASSSDYTTSGRAGNRDF
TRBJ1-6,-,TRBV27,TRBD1,TGTGCCAGCAGTTTAGGGACAGGGGCCCTTACTATTAATTCACCCCTCCACTTT,CASSLGTGALTINSPLHF
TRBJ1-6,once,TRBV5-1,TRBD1,TGCGCCAGCCAGGGACAGGTCTATAATTCACCCCTCCACTTT,CASQGQVYNSPLHF
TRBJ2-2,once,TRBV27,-,TGTGCCAGCAGTTTAACGGCGATTTCAAACACCGGGGAGCTGTTTTTT,CASSLTAISNTGELFF
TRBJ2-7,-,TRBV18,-,TGTGCCAGCTCGCCGACTAGTGACGAGCAGTACTTC,CASSPTSDEQYF
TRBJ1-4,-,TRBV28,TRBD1,TGTGCCAGCAGTTTGGCTTCCGGGACAGGGCTCCAAAAACTGTTTTTT,CASSLASGTGLQKLFF
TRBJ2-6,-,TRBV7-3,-,TGTGCCAGCAGTTCGGTACAGGGTTCCGTCCTGACTTTC,CASSSVQGSVLTF
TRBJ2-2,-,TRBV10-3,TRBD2,TGTGCCATCAGCCCCGTGAATAGCGGGGGAATTCTGAACACCGGGGAGCTGTTTTTT,CAISPVNSGGILNTGELFF
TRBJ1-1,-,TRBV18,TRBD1,TGTGCCAGCTCACCCCGCGGGACAGGGGGCGGGGACACTGAAGCTTTCTTT,CASSPRGTGGGDTEAFF